This T cell receptor beta chain was sequenced for a study of T-cell memory formation after mild COVID-19. In the study overall: TCR clusters were mostly confined to one donor each. Overall study results and limits: Second-wave clones reaching peak frequency on day 37 lacked confirmed SARS-CoV-2 specificity.

The ends were cut back, 3 bases at V and 0 bases at J, with 17 bases in the middle. CDR1 and CDR2 (germline): SQVTM, ANQGSEA. The CDR3 consists of 16 residues. TCRdb used MiXCR to reprocess the 5' RACE reads, holding one entry per CDR3 protein. The sample holds 580,000 or so distinct CDR3 sequences, roughly a sixth seen once. This clonotype occurred once. Its antigen is unidentified. The chain uses TRBV29-1 and TRBJ1-1; TRBD1 is a possible D gene (5 bases). This sequence was found in an adult woman who had mild COVID-19 (a few samples of this study predate the infection). Cell type and time point are not known. The sample comprised PBMCs or a T cell subset sorted from them (not recorded which). The CDR3, as DNA: TGCAGCGTTGAGGTCGTAGGGGCGGTGATGAACACTGAAGCTTTCTTT. Its translation is CSVEVVGAVMNTEAFF.